These T cell receptor beta chains were read from a single sample in a study of identical twins. One entry per CDR3 protein results from TCRdb running MiXCR on the 5' RACE reads. The repertoire holds roughly 720,000 distinct CDR3 sequences, with over 15% as singletons. The sample was also linked to a second study, of T cells expressing NK-cell markers.

Source material: PBMCs. These receptors were taken from a woman aged 18-29 years in good health. Both conserved end residues are part of each CDR3.

v_gene: TRBV19; j_gene: TRBJ2-1; CDR3aa: CASNPTTYNEQFF
v_gene: TRBV10-2; j_gene: TRBJ2-1; CDR3aa: CASSSFSERFF
v_gene: TRBV5-5; j_gene: TRBJ2-7; CDR3aa: CASSFDPGRSYEQYF
v_gene: TRBV12-3/TRBV12-4; j_gene: TRBJ2-1; CDR3aa: CASTKGGARYNEQFF
v_gene: TRBV12-3/TRBV12-4; j_gene: TRBJ1-2; CDR3aa: CASGDRKGEGYTF
v_gene: TRBV20-1; j_gene: TRBJ2-1; CDR3aa: CSASPRGASSYNEQFF
v_gene: TRBV20-1; j_gene: TRBJ2-1; CDR3aa: CSALTSFGYNEQFF
v_gene: TRBV11-2; j_gene: TRBJ2-7; CDR3aa: CASSASTGAEQYF
v_gene: TRBV7-9; j_gene: TRBJ2-6; CDR3aa: CASSSLTGPGANVLTF
v_gene: TRBV20-1; j_gene: TRBJ2-1; CDR3aa: CSARDRPNEQFF
v_gene: TRBV20-1; j_gene: TRBJ2-7; CDR3aa: CSARGDRDYEQYF
v_gene: TRBV28; j_gene: TRBJ2-7; CDR3aa: CASSPYGQGSYEQYF
v_gene: TRBV12-5; j_gene: TRBJ2-7; CDR3aa: CASVLSRQGWYEQYF
v_gene: TRBV20-1; j_gene: TRBJ2-5; CDR3aa: CSARDRGLAGGRRETQYF
v_gene: TRBV4-3; j_gene: TRBJ2-3; CDR3aa: CASSQSPADTQYF
v_gene: TRBV4-1; j_gene: TRBJ2-3; CDR3aa: CASSQVPSGGTDTQYF
v_gene: TRBV14; j_gene: TRBJ2-5; CDR3aa: CASSQDGETQYF
v_gene: TRBV6-2/TRBV6-3; j_gene: TRBJ2-3; CDR3aa: CASSWAGPTSGRTDTQYF
v_gene: TRBV6-1; j_gene: TRBJ2-3; CDR3aa: CASSGHRDSGTDTQYF
v_gene: TRBV12-3/TRBV12-4; j_gene: TRBJ1-2; CDR3aa: CASSPGNYGYTF
v_gene: TRBV20-1; j_gene: TRBJ2-2; CDR3aa: CSARDGRGRSTGELFF
v_gene: TRBV25-1; j_gene: TRBJ1-6; CDR3aa: CASSEYGTGNSPLHF
v_gene: TRBV28; j_gene: TRBJ2-5; CDR3aa: CASSPRTGREETQYF
v_gene: TRBV7-8; j_gene: TRBJ2-2; CDR3aa: CASSLRPVNTGELFF
v_gene: TRBV4-3; j_gene: TRBJ2-1; CDR3aa: CVSSQDVPQPLRDEQFF
v_gene: TRBV5-1; j_gene: TRBJ1-2; CDR3aa: CASSTDGPNYGYTF
v_gene: TRBV5-1; j_gene: TRBJ1-6; CDR3aa: CASSPMGRGTPLHF
v_gene: TRBV6-5; j_gene: TRBJ1-5; CDR3aa: CASSYRGPNQPQHF
v_gene: TRBV7-6; j_gene: TRBJ2-3; CDR3aa: CASSLNSGSRTDTQYF
v_gene: TRBV12-5; j_gene: TRBJ2-1; CDR3aa: CASGLFRLAVSSYNEQFF
v_gene: TRBV12-3/TRBV12-4; j_gene: TRBJ2-1; CDR3aa: CASRYSGTSGSYNEQFF
v_gene: TRBV7-8; j_gene: TRBJ2-1; CDR3aa: CASSPPDGGREQFF
v_gene: TRBV12-3/TRBV12-4; j_gene: TRBJ1-6; CDR3aa: CASRPGSDYNSPLHF
v_gene: TRBV30; j_gene: TRBJ2-3; CDR3aa: CASGTGLLTDTQYF
v_gene: TRBV6-5; j_gene: TRBJ1-1; CDR3aa: CASSYSLGNEAFF
v_gene: TRBV6-2/TRBV6-3; j_gene: TRBJ2-7; CDR3aa: CASSYPPPRGLGYEQYF
v_gene: TRBV10-3; j_gene: TRBJ1-1; CDR3aa: CAISARGAGMNTEAFF
v_gene: TRBV6-5; j_gene: TRBJ2-1; CDR3aa: CASSYTRGAGGDEQFF
v_gene: TRBV5-6; j_gene: TRBJ1-1; CDR3aa: CASSLRVHRVFTEAFF
v_gene: TRBV7-8; j_gene: TRBJ2-3; CDR3aa: CASSLGISRGGPLLTDTQYF
v_gene: TRBV20-1; j_gene: TRBJ1-1; CDR3aa: CSARTGRPQGDTEAFF
v_gene: TRBV29-1; j_gene: TRBJ2-5; CDR3aa: CSVNLAGGPETQYF